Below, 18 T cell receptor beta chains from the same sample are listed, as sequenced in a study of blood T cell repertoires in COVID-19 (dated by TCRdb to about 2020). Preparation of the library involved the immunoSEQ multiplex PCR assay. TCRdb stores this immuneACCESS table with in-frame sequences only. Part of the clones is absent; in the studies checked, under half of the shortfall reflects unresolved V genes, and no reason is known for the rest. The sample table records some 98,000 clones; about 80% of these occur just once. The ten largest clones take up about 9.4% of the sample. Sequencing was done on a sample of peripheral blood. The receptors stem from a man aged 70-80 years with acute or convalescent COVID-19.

The CDR3 reads CASKGQSFLNQPQHF. The CDR3 DNA sequence: TGTGCCAGCAAGGGGCAGTCTTTTTTGAATCAGCCCCAGCATTTT. The chain couples TRBV6-5 to TRBJ1-5; D may be TRBD1 (5 bases). This CDR3 comprises 15 residues. Trimming pared 7 bases from V and 4 bases from J, leaving 17 bases between. CDR1 is MNHEY, CDR2 SVGAGI, per germline.

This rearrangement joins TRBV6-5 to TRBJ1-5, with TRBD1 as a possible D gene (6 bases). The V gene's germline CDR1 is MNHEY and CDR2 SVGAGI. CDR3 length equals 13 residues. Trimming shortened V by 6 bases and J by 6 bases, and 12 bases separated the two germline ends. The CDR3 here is CASSTTGLQPQHF. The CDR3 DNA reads TGTGCCAGCAGCACGACAGGTCTTCAGCCCCAGCATTTT.

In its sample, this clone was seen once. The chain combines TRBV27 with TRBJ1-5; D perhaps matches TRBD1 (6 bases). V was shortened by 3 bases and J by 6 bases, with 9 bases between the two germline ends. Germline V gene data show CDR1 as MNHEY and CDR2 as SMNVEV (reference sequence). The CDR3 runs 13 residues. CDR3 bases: TGTGCCAGCAGTTTGGCAGGGGTTCAGCCCCAGCATTTT. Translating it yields CASSLAGVQPQHF.

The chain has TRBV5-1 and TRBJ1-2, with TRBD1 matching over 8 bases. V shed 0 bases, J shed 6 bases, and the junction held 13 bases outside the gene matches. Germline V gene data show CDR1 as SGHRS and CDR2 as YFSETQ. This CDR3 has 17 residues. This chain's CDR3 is CASSLEGSTGVKDGYTF. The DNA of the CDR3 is TGCGCCAGCAGCTTGGAGGGTTCGACAGGGGTCAAGGATGGCTACACCTTC.

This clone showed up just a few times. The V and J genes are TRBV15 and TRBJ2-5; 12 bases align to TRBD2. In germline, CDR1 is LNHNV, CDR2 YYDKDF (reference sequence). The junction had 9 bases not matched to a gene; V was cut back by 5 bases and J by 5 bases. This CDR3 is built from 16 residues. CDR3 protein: CATSRLAGGPPETQYF. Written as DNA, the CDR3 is TGTGCCACCAGCCGGCTAGCGGGGGGGCCCCCGGAGACCCAGTACTTC.

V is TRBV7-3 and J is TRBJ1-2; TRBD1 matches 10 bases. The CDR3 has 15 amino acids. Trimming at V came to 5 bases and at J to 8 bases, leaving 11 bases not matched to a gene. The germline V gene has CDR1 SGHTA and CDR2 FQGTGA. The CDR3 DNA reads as TGTGCCAGCAGCCCTGGACAGGGGGGGGTAAAGGGCTACACCTTC. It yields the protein CASSPGQGGVKGYTF.

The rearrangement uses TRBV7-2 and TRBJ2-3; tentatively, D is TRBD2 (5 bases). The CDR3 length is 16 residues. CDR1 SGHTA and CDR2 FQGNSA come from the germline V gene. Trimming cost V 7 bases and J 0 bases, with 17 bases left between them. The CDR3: CASTRRGLTSTDTQYF. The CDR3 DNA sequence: TGTGCCAGCACCCGCCGGGGATTGACTAGCACAGATACGCAGTATTTT. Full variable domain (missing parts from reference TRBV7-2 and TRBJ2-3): GAGVSQSPSNKVTEKGKDVELRCDPISGHTALYWYRQSLGQGLEFLIYFQGNSAPDKSGLPSDRFSAERTGGSVSTLTIQRTQQEDSAVYLCASTRRGLTSTDTQYFGPGTRLTVL.

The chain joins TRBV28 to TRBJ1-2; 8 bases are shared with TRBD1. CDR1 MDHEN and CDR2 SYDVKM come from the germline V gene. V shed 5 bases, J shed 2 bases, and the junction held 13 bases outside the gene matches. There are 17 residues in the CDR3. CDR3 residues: CASSLALSGTGNYGYTF. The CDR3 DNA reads TGTGCCAGCAGTCTCGCTCTCTCTGGGACAGGCAACTATGGCTACACCTTC.

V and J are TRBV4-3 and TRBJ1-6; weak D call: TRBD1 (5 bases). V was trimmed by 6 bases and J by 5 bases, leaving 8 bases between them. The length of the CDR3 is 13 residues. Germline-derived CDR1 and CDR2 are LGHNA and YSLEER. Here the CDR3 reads CASRGVNNSPLHF. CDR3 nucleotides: TGCGCCAGCAGAGGGGTAAATAATTCACCCCTCCACTTT.

The CDR3 sequence: CATSRGVGGYTEAFF. The DNA for the CDR3 is TGTGCCACCAGCAGAGGGGTCGGGGGGTACACTGAAGCTTTCTTT. The V and J genes are TRBV15 and TRBJ1-1, with D perhaps matching TRBD1 (5 bases). V lost 1 base and J lost 3, with 12 bases in between. Germline V lookup: CDR1 LNHNV, CDR2 YYDKDF (reference sequence). This CDR3 has 15 amino acids.

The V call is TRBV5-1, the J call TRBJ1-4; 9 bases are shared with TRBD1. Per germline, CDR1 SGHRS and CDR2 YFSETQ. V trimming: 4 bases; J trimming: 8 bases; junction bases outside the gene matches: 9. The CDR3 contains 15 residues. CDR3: CASSPLQGAWEKLFF. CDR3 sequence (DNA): TGCGCCAGCAGCCCCCTACAGGGGGCCTGGGAAAAACTGTTTTTT.

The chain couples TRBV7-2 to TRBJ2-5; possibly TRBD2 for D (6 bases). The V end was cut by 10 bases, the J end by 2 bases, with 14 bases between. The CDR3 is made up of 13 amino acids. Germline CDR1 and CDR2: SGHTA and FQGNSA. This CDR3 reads CATRESGQETQYF. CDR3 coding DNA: TGTGCCACGCGGGAAAGCGGGCAAGAGACCCAGTACTTC. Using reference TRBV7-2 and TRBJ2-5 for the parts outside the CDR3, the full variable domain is GAGVSQSPSNKVTEKGKDVELRCDPISGHTALYWYRQSLGQGLEFLIYFQGNSAPDKSGLPSDRFSAERTGGSVSTLTIQRTQQEDSAVYLCATRESGQETQYFGPGTRLLVL.

The CDR3 here is CASSLTSGVDNEQFF. CDR3 bases: TGTGCCAGCAGCTTGACTAGCGGGGTAGACAATGAGCAGTTCTTC. V is TRBV7-9 and J is TRBJ2-1; 11 bases line up with TRBD2. The V gene's germline CDR1 is SEHNR and CDR2 FQNEAQ (reference sequence). CDR3 size: 15 residues. The V and J ends lost 3 bases and 5 bases, in that order; junction bases with no gene match: 3.

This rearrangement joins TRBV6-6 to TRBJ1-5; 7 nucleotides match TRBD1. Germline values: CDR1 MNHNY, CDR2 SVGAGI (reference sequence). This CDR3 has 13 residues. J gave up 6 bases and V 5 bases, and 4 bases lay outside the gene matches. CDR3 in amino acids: CASSQGVFQPQHF. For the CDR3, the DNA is TGTGCCAGCAGTCAGGGGGTGTTTCAGCCCCAGCATTTT.

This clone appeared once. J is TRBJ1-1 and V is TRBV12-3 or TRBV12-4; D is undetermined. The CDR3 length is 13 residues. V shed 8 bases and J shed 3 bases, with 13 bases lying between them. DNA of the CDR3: TGTGCCAGCTGGTTGCGAGGCTACACTGAAGCTTTCTTT. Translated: CASWLRGYTEAFF.

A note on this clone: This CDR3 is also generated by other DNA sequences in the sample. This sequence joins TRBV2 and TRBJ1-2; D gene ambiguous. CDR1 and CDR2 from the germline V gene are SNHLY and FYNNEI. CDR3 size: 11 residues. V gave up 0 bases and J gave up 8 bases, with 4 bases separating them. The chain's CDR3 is CASSEARGYTF. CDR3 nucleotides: TGTGCCAGCAGTGAAGCTCGGGGCTACACCTTC.

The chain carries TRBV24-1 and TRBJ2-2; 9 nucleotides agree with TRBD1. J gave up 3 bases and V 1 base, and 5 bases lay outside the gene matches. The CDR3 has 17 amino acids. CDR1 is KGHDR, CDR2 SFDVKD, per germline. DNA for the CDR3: TGTGCCACCAGTGATTTACCGGGACAGGGATACACCGGGGAGCTGTTTTTT. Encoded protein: CATSDLPGQGYTGELFF.

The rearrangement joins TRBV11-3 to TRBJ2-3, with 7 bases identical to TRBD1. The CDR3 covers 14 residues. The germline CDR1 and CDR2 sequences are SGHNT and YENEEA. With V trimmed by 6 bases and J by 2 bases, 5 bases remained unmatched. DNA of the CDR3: TGTGCCAGCAGTTCGACAGGGAACACAGATACGCAGTATTTT. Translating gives CASSSTGNTDTQYF.